This T cell receptor (beta chain) was found in a study of human T cells and chemical hapten exposure. The overall study: The patients were mostly female; they had alopecia areata, totalis or universalis. Per-sample TCR yield variation was attributed mainly to small pooled library volume differences.

The CDR3 contains 13 residues. V was trimmed by 0 bases and J by 5 bases, leaving 7 bases between them. CDR1 PRHDT and CDR2 FYEKMQ come from the germline V gene (reference sequence). As to time point: pre-sensitization, week 0. Documented treatment: therapeutic diphenylcyclopropenone sensitization with weekly scalp DPC. Non-pregnant alopecia patients aged 18 to 70, suitable for DPC therapy. TCRdb re-derived calls from the RACE reads in MiXCR, one entry per CDR3 protein. The table shows more than 250,000 distinct CDR3 sequences, with almost 8% occurring only once. The J gene is TRBJ2-5, the V gene TRBV13; D remains unclear. The receptor was isolated from a young man with alopecia areata. Some clones in this sample may be carry-over from other donors' samples. The specimen comprised whole blood, sampled in connection with sensitization to the hapten diphenylcyclopropenone (DPC). CDR3 bases: TGTGCCAGCAGCTTAGGTCCGTTGGAGACCCAGTACTTC. It encodes CASSLGPLETQYF.